This T cell receptor (beta chain) stems from a study of cytomegalovirus exposure and HLA in healthy donors. The PCR used 60 Vbeta and 13 Jbeta primers. Assay: immunoSEQ multiplex PCR; the TCRdb copy retains only in-frame clones and omits some. The sample lists some 130,000 clones, 80% occurring once. The clonotype was recovered from a middle-aged man in good health and CMV-seronegative. Sequencing was done on a sample of PBMCs.

The CDR3 reads CASSPDRVSNYGYTF. For the CDR3, the DNA is TGTGCCAGCAGCCCAGACAGGGTATCTAACTATGGCTACACCTTC. This chain links TRBV6-5 with TRBJ1-2; 7 nucleotides align to TRBD1. With V trimmed by 6 bases and J by 0 bases, 7 bases remained unmatched. This CDR3 is built from 15 residues. Germline-derived CDR1 and CDR2 are MNHEY and SVGAGI.